This record concerns one T cell receptor (beta chain) sequence. Its antigen remains unidentified. The data are from a study of OX40 agonist ivuxolimab in advanced cancers. The wider study: The treatment was a fully human IgG2 OX40 agonist, ivuxolimab.

This CDR3 comprises 14 residues. The trim removed 8 bases at V and 4 bases at J, leaving 7 bases unmatched. CDR1 and CDR2 from the germline V gene are SGHRS and YFSETQ. Study findings and constraints: In a subset of nonresponders, normalized T-cell clonal expansion was also low.

The protocol was immunoSEQ multiplex PCR, while the TCRdb copy is restricted to in-frame clones and leaves out a portion. The sample carries 30,000 to 45,000 clones, more than 75% recorded once. This clonotype originated in an adult with an advanced solid tumor such as melanoma, head and neck, liver or kidney cancer. The sample in question was CD4+ or CD8+ T cells sorted from blood, obtained in a trial of the OX40 agonist ivuxolimab. The chain recombines TRBV5-1 with TRBJ2-1, with 9 bases identical to TRBD1. The DNA of the CDR3 is TGCGCCAGTCAACAGGGGGCTACATACAATGAGCAGTTCTTC. It is translated as CASQQGATYNEQFF.